One sample yielded the 26 T cell receptor beta chains listed below, sequenced in a study of identifying expanded T cells in peripheral blood (dated by TCRdb to about 2019). The library was generated by the immunoSEQ multiplex PCR assay. TCRdb mirrors the immuneACCESS table, restricted to in-frame sequences. Some clones are absent from its copies; in checked studies, under half trace to an unresolved V gene, and the reason for the others is unknown. This sample lists about 94,000 clones; 88% were detected once. Jointly, the top ten make up under 6.5% of the sample. The sequencing sample was made of blood. The receptors derive from a person between 18 and 75 years old in good health.

In its sample, this clone was seen a few times. The chain recombines TRBV7-9 with TRBJ1-2; D unclear. Germline-derived CDR1 and CDR2 are SEHNR and FQNEAQ (reference sequence). Trimming pared 1 base from V and 3 bases from J, leaving 9 bases between. CDR3 length equals 14 residues. The CDR3 sequence is CASSLERQDYGYTF. The CDR3 coding sequence is TGTGCCAGCAGCTTAGAGCGGCAGGACTATGGCTACACCTTC.

The chain combines TRBV6-6 with TRBJ2-3, with a possible D match to TRBD1 (6 bases). Trimming took off 6 bases at V and 5 bases at J, with 15 bases between the two ends. CDR3 length: 14 amino acids. CDR1 MNHNY and CDR2 SVGAGI come from the germline V gene (reference sequence). CDR3 residues: CASRLDRLQDTQYF. The CDR3 DNA sequence: TGTGCCAGCAGGTTAGACAGGTTGCAAGATACGCAGTATTTT.

The chain links TRBV29-1 to TRBJ2-7, with D unresolved. The germline gives CDR1 SQVTM, CDR2 ANQGSEA. V shed 4 bases and J shed 1 base, with 11 bases lying between them. The CDR3 has 13 residues. CDR3 amino acids: CSVALPNSYEQYF. CDR3 DNA: TGCAGCGTTGCTCTCCCCAATTCCTACGAGCAGTACTTC.

This clone was observed a single time. The chain recombines TRBV2 with TRBJ1-4; D is perhaps TRBD1 (6 bases). V dropped 4 bases and J dropped 6 bases, with 9 bases sitting between them. CDR1 SNHLY and CDR2 FYNNEI come from the germline V gene. The CDR3 is 13 residues long. The chain's CDR3 is CASSVRGDEKLFF. DNA for the CDR3: TGTGCCAGCAGTGTCAGGGGAGATGAAAAACTGTTTTTT.

The V and J genes are TRBV30 and TRBJ2-7, with D unresolved. V was pared by 0 bases and J by 2 bases, with 11 bases between. The V gene's germline CDR1 is GTSNPN and CDR2 SVGIG (reference sequence). This CDR3 has 14 residues. The DNA for the CDR3 is TGTGCCTGGAGTGTTCCGGCAGGCCCCTACGAGCAGTACTTC. It codes for CAWSVPAGPYEQYF.

On this clone itself: The junction departs from germline at one end; a sequencing error may be responsible. This chain joins TRBV27 and TRBJ1-1; 7 bases agree with TRBD1. The germline V gene encodes CDR1 MNHEY and CDR2 SMNVEV (reference sequence). CDR3 length equals 13 residues. The CDR3 reads CASSPQGLRELSF. CDR3 sequence (DNA): TGTGCCAGCAGTCCACAGGGGCTCCGGGAGCTTTCTTTT.

J is TRBJ1-1 and V is TRBV4-1, with D possibly being TRBD1 (6 bases). This CDR3 has 14 amino acids. In germline, CDR1 is MGHRA, CDR2 YSYEKL. V gave up 2 bases and J gave up 0 bases, with 7 bases separating them. The CDR3, as DNA: TGCGCCAGCAGCCAATACAGGGTGAACACTGAAGCTTTCTTT. It encodes CASSQYRVNTEAFF.

The chain employs TRBV6-5 and TRBJ2-1, with 8 bases fitting TRBD1. Looked up from germline, CDR1 is MNHEY and CDR2 is SVGAGI. Unmatched junction bases numbered 5, after V lost 5 bases and J lost 11 bases. This CDR3 region has 12 residues. CDR3 nucleotide sequence: TGTGCCAGCAGTCCAAGACAGGGGAAGCAGTTCTTC. Translation: CASSPRQGKQFF.

V is TRBV29-1 and J is TRBJ2-7; no reliable D call. The CDR3 contains 12 residues. Germline loops: CDR1 SQVTM, CDR2 ANQGSEA. V lost 6 bases to trimming and J lost 6 bases, with 15 bases between them. CDR3 DNA sequence: TGCAGCGTGTGGTTTGGGTTTGGCGAGCAGTACTTC. Its protein is CSVWFGFGEQYF.

The V gene is TRBV11-3, the J gene TRBJ2-1, with 8 bases that match TRBD1. Germline loops: CDR1 SGHNT, CDR2 YENEEA. J lost 8 bases, V lost 1 base, and 13 bases had no gene match. This CDR3 is 17 amino acids long. The CDR3 DNA reads TGTGCCAGCAGCTTAGTAGCTAAGGCAGGGGGCCTCGATGAGCAGTTCTTC. This encodes CASSLVAKAGGLDEQFF. The entire variable domain, with the rest obtained from reference TRBV11-3 and TRBJ2-1, is as follows: EAGVVQSPRYKIIEKKQPVAFWCNPISGHNTLYWYLQNLGQGPELLIRYENEEAVDDSQLPKDRFSAERLKGVDSTLKIQPAELGDSAVYLCASSLVAKAGGLDEQFFGPGTRLTVL.

The genes are TRBV11-2 and TRBJ2-3; unclear D gene. The germline V and J ends were trimmed by 3 bases and 2 bases, with 3 bases remaining between them. The CDR3 runs 12 residues. Germline-derived CDR1 and CDR2 are SGHAT and FQNNGV. DNA of the CDR3: TGTGCCAGCAGCTTGGACACAGATACGCAGTATTTT. As protein: CASSLDTDTQYF.

The CDR3 DNA reads TGTGCCAGCAGCCCACCAGGGAGGGAGCAGGGGCAGTATTTT. Its protein product is CASSPPGREQGQYF. V and J are TRBV7-9 and TRBJ2-3, with 7 bases matching TRBD2. Germline V lookup: CDR1 SEHNR, CDR2 FQNEAQ (reference sequence). The CDR3 extends over 14 amino acids. Trimming at V came to 5 bases and at J to 11 bases, leaving 13 bases not matched to a gene.

The chain joins TRBV4-3 to TRBJ2-5; 8 nucleotides agree with TRBD1. Trimming took 0 bases from V and 5 from J; bases not matched to a gene: 8. Germline loops: CDR1 LGHNA, CDR2 YSLEER. The CDR3 is made up of 16 amino acids. This chain's CDR3 is CASSQDGPGGEETQYF. In DNA form, the CDR3 reads TGCGCCAGCAGCCAAGATGGGCCAGGGGGCGAGGAGACCCAGTACTTC.

The rearrangement joins TRBV4-1 to TRBJ2-7; D is unresolved. V was shortened by 0 bases and J by 3 bases, with 12 bases between the two germline ends. There are 15 residues in the CDR3. Germline values: CDR1 MGHRA, CDR2 YSYEKL. CDR3 in DNA: TGCGCCAGCAGCCAAGATAGTGGGCCCTACTACGAGCAGTACTTC. It codes for CASSQDSGPYYEQYF.

V gene TRBV5-1 combines with J gene TRBJ2-1; D gene uncertain. With 2 bases removed from V and 3 bases from J, the gap between germline ends came to 12 bases. This CDR3 comprises 15 residues. CDR1 is SGHRS, CDR2 YFSETQ, per germline. The CDR3 protein is CASSFIATDYNEQFF. For the CDR3, the DNA is TGCGCCAGCAGCTTTATCGCGACCGACTACAATGAGCAGTTCTTC.

The J gene is TRBJ2-2, the V gene TRBV11-2, with 7 nucleotides matching TRBD1. With V trimmed by 5 bases and J by 1 base, 1 base remained unmatched. Germline lookup yields CDR1 SGHAT and CDR2 FQNNGV. This CDR3 is built from 14 residues. The CDR3 DNA reads TGTGCCAGCAGCCGGACAGGGAACACCGGGGAGCTGTTTTTT. It yields the protein CASSRTGNTGELFF.

This clone was recorded a few times. The chain links TRBV10-3 to TRBJ1-1; 10 nucleotides align to TRBD1. The germline V gene encodes CDR1 ENHRY and CDR2 SYGVKD. This CDR3 is 14 amino acids long. With V trimmed by 8 bases and J by 1 base, 4 bases remained unmatched. The CDR3 sequence: CAIGRDRGNTEAFF. The CDR3, as DNA: TGTGCCATCGGCCGGGACAGGGGGAACACTGAAGCTTTCTTT.

The chain joins TRBV6-6 to TRBJ1-2, with D possibly TRBD1 on 6 matching bases. V was trimmed by 5 bases and J by 4 bases, leaving 11 bases between them. Germline loops: CDR1 MNHNY, CDR2 SVGAGI (reference sequence). The CDR3 has 13 residues. For the CDR3, the DNA is TGTGCCAGCAGTACAACAGGGCCCTATGGCTACACCTTC. Translation: CASSTTGPYGYTF.

The chain has TRBV6-6 and TRBJ1-4; D ambiguous. The CDR3 runs to 16 residues. Germline CDR1 reads MNHNY; CDR2 reads SVGAGI (reference sequence). Trimming stripped 4 bases from V and 8 bases from J, with 20 bases between. This CDR3 reads CASSSRGSQVGEKLFF. The CDR3 bases are TGTGCCAGCAGTTCCCGCGGGAGTCAAGTGGGGGAAAAACTGTTTTTT.

The chain couples TRBV5-1 to TRBJ2-2; D call uncertain. The length of the CDR3 is 14 residues. The ends were cut back, 0 bases at V and 5 bases at J, with 8 bases in the middle. Germline-derived CDR1 and CDR2 are SGHRS and YFSETQ. The CDR3 here is CASSLAKTTGELFF. CDR3 bases: TGCGCCAGCAGCTTGGCCAAAACAACCGGGGAGCTGTTTTTT.

This clone was picked up one time. This chain joins TRBV4-1 and TRBJ2-5; 7 bases align to TRBD2. This CDR3 contains 14 residues. Trimming at V came to 1 base and at J to 11 bases, leaving 10 bases not matched to a gene. CDR1 is MGHRA, CDR2 YSYEKL, per germline. Here the CDR3 DNA reads TGCGCCAGCAGCCAAGGCTCCGGGGAGGGAGAGCAGTACTTC. Encoded protein: CASSQGSGEGEQYF.

This sequence joins TRBV15 and TRBJ2-1, with TRBD2 identical over 8 bases. Per germline, CDR1 LNHNV and CDR2 YYDKDF (reference sequence). This CDR3 has 13 amino acids. J was trimmed by 14 bases and V by 0 bases; bases with no gene match: 6. The CDR3 DNA follows: TGTGCCACCAGCAGAGATCGTAGCGGGAATAAGTTCTTC. Its protein product is CATSRDRSGNKFF.

V and J are TRBV27 and TRBJ2-3; D remains unclear. The V end lost 4 bases, the J end lost 0 bases, and 8 bases lay between the germline ends. CDR1 and CDR2 (germline): MNHEY, SMNVEV (reference sequence). The CDR3 covers 14 residues. CDR3 loop: CASSSYASTDTQYF. CDR3 nucleotides: TGTGCCAGCAGTTCTTACGCTAGCACAGATACGCAGTATTTT.

V gene TRBV5-1 combines with J gene TRBJ1-1; TRBD1 matches at 8 bases. The ends lost 4 bases at V and 4 bases at J; junction bases unmatched: 9. CDR3 length: 15 residues. In germline, CDR1 is SGHRS, CDR2 YFSETQ. The CDR3 coding sequence is TGCGCCAGCAGCATTGGACAGGGAGAGGGCACTGAAGCTTTCTTT. This gives the protein CASSIGQGEGTEAFF. Using reference TRBV5-1 and TRBJ1-1 for the parts outside the CDR3, the full variable domain is KAGVTQTPRYLIKTRGQQVTLSCSPISGHRSVSWYQQTPGQGLQFLFEYFSETQRNKGNFPGRFSGRQFSNSRSEMNVSTLELGDSALYLCASSIGQGEGTEAFFGQGTRLTVV.

CDR3 in amino acids: CASSLAASGSTGELFF. The CDR3 bases are TGCGCCAGCAGCTTGGCAGCTAGCGGCAGCACCGGGGAGCTGTTTTTT. The rearrangement joins TRBV5-1 to TRBJ2-2; 7 bases agree with TRBD2. The germline gives CDR1 SGHRS, CDR2 YFSETQ. The junction had 6 bases not matched to a gene; V was cut back by 0 bases and J by 4 bases. The CDR3 has 16 residues.

The CDR3 spells CASSDQGGGFDTQYF. Written as DNA, the CDR3 is TGTGCCAGTAGTGACCAGGGGGGAGGATTCGATACGCAGTATTTT. The gene calls are TRBV19 and TRBJ2-3, with D perhaps TRBD1 (7 bases). Germline V gives CDR1 LNHDA, CDR2 SQIVND (reference sequence). Trimming took 5 bases from V and 6 from J, leaving 18 bases between them. This CDR3 has 15 residues. Together with reference TRBV19 and TRBJ2-3, the CDR3 gives the full variable domain: DGGITQSPKYLFRKEGQNVTLSCEQNLNHDAMYWYRQDPGQGLRLIYYSQIVNDFQKGDIAEGYSVSREKKESFPLTVTSAQKNPTAFYLCASSDQGGGFDTQYFGPGTRLTVL.